These T cell receptor beta chains were read from a single sample in a study of blood T cell repertoires in COVID-19. Repertoires were generated with immunoSEQ multiplex PCR, while TCRdb's copy carries only in-frame clones and drops some. The sample lists about 110,000 clones, 88% occurring once. The specimen sequenced was peripheral blood. All receptors derive from a human donor in a cohort sampled during active COVID-19. CDR3s include the opening cysteine and the closing phenylalanine or tryptophan. A D gene is named only where the DNA matches it firmly. Expanded clones get a size class; other rows say once, few or many, or leave the size out.

DNA: TGTGCCAGCAGCTTAGCGGCGGGAGATTCTGAGCAGTTCTTC
CDR3: CASSLAAGDSEQFF
J: TRBJ2-1
size: NA
D: TRBD2
V: TRBV7-6

DNA: TGTGCCAGCAGCGCCCAGACTGGAAACTATGGCTACACCTTC
CDR3: CASSAQTGNYGYTF
J: TRBJ1-2
size: NA
D: NA
V: TRBV9

DNA: TGCGCCAGCAGCGCGTTGACAGGGATTAATTCACCCCTCCACTTT
CDR3: CASSALTGINSPLHF
J: TRBJ1-6
size: NA
D: TRBD1
V: TRBV5-1

DNA: TGTGCCAGCAGACGACAGGCGTCTAGCTCCTACGAGCAGTACTTC
CDR3: CASRRQASSSYEQYF
J: TRBJ2-7
size: NA
D: NA
V: TRBV2

DNA: TGTGCCAGCAGTTCCCTAGGGAGCATGAACGAGCAGTACTTC
CDR3: CASSSLGSMNEQYF
J: TRBJ2-7
size: NA
D: NA
V: TRBV6-6

DNA: TGTGCCAGCAGTTACAGGGGGACTAATGAAGCTTTCTTT
CDR3: CASSYRGTNEAFF
J: TRBJ1-1
size: NA
D: NA
V: TRBV6-5

DNA: TGTGCCAGCAGCCACGGGACTTTCTCCTACGAGCAGTACTTC
CDR3: CASSHGTFSYEQYF
J: TRBJ2-7
size: NA
D: NA
V: TRBV5-6

DNA: TGTGCCAGCAGCACGAACCGGGACAGGGGAAATTCACCCCTCCACTTT
CDR3: CASSTNRDRGNSPLHF
J: TRBJ1-6
size: NA
D: TRBD1
V: TRBV9

DNA: TGCGCCAGCAGCTTGCCCCCGGGACTAAGGGGACATGGGGGCGGGGAGCTGTTTTTT
CDR3: CASSLPPGLRGHGGGELFF
J: TRBJ2-2
size: NA
D: NA
V: TRBV5-1

DNA: TGTGCCAGCAGTGATGGGGCGAACTATGGCTACACCTTC
CDR3: CASSDGANYGYTF
J: TRBJ1-2
size: NA
D: NA
V: TRBV2

DNA: TGTGCCAGCAGTTTTGCTAACTCCTACGAGCAGTACTTC
CDR3: CASSFANSYEQYF
J: TRBJ2-7
size: NA
D: NA
V: TRBV28

DNA: TGCGCCAGCAGAAGCAATTACGAGCAGTACTTC
CDR3: CASRSNYEQYF
J: TRBJ2-7
size: NA
D: NA
V: TRBV5-1

DNA: TGTGCCAGCAGTCCCGGCCTAACTAGCGGGAGGACAAATGAGCAGTTCTTC
CDR3: CASSPGLTSGRTNEQFF
J: TRBJ2-1
size: NA
D: TRBD2
V: TRBV6-6

DNA: TGTGCCACCAGCAGCTTACTAGGTGTGTCGCAGTATTTT
CDR3: CATSSLLGVSQYF
J: TRBJ2-3
size: NA
D: NA
V: TRBV15

DNA: TGTGCCAGCAGCTTTATATGGGCCAATGAGCAGTTCTTC
CDR3: CASSFIWANEQFF
J: TRBJ2-1
size: NA
D: NA
V: TRBV5-5

DNA: TGTGCCATCAGTGCGGACAGGGGGCGATACGAGCAGTACTTC
CDR3: CAISADRGRYEQYF
J: TRBJ2-7
size: once
D: TRBD1
V: TRBV10-3

DNA: TGTGCCAGCAGCTTGGCGCCCTCAGATCAGCCCCAGCATTTT
CDR3: CASSLAPSDQPQHF
J: TRBJ1-5
size: once
D: NA
V: TRBV5-6

DNA: TGCGCCAGCAGCTTGAGCGTTCGGGAGACCCAGTACTTC
CDR3: CASSLSVRETQYF
J: TRBJ2-5
size: NA
D: NA
V: TRBV5-1

DNA: TGCGCCAGCAGGGCAAGCGGGAGCGGCACAGATACGCAGTATTTT
CDR3: CASRASGSGTDTQYF
J: TRBJ2-3
size: NA
D: TRBD2
V: TRBV10-1

DNA: TGTGCCAGCAGTCTCGCCTCCGGGACAGGGGAGTACTTC
CDR3: CASSLASGTGEYF
J: TRBJ2-7
size: NA
D: TRBD1
V: TRBV27

DNA: TGTGCCAGCAGTTACTCGTTTCCTAGTGGATACAATGAGCAGTTCTTC
CDR3: CASSYSFPSGYNEQFF
J: TRBJ2-1
size: NA
D: NA
V: TRBV6-6

DNA: TGTGCCAGCTCACCAGGACAGGGGGAGACCCAGTACTTC
CDR3: CASSPGQGETQYF
J: TRBJ2-5
size: once
D: TRBD1
V: TRBV18

DNA: TGTGCCAGCAGTTTCCGGGGTCAAAATGAGCAGTTCTTC
CDR3: CASSFRGQNEQFF
J: TRBJ2-1
size: NA
D: NA
V: TRBV12-3/TRBV12-4

DNA: TGTGCTAGTCGGCGGGAGGGCCGGACAGATACGCAGTATTTT
CDR3: CASRREGRTDTQYF
J: TRBJ2-3
size: once
D: TRBD2
V: TRBV7-9

DNA: TGTGCCAGCAGCCAAAGGAACGCGGGGGCTCGCACAGATACGCAGTATTTT
CDR3: CASSQRNAGARTDTQYF
J: TRBJ2-3
size: NA
D: NA
V: TRBV14

DNA: TGTGCCAGCAGCCGGCCGGAGGTATATCGGACAGGGGGAGAGACCCAGTACTTC
CDR3: CASSRPEVYRTGGETQYF
J: TRBJ2-5
size: NA
D: TRBD1
V: TRBV11-2

DNA: TGTGCCAGCAACACTCCCAGTACAGGGAACACCGGGGAGCTGTTTTTT
CDR3: CASNTPSTGNTGELFF
J: TRBJ2-2
size: NA
D: NA
V: TRBV28